The T cell receptor beta chain described here comes from a study of T cells after yellow fever vaccination. Study conclusions and caveats: Post-booster repertoires contained most primary-vaccination clones again (96% CD4, around 88% CD8). Any FACS-sorted repertoire could hold abundant clonotypes that contaminate it from the bulk population.

Regarding this clonotype: Its antigen is not known.

The V gene end was trimmed by 0 bases and the J gene end by 7 bases; junction bases not matched to a gene: 8. The CDR3 loop spans 16 amino acids. Germline lookup yields CDR1 SGHRS and CDR2 YFSETQ. Synthesis of TCR cDNA relied on 5'RACE template switching, which attached a universal primer site and UMIs. TCRdb processed the 5' RACE reads anew with MiXCR; each CDR3 protein has one entry. Seen here are 500,000 to 650,000 distinct CDR3 sequences, 13% observed once, and the top ten hold over 12%. The sequence was collected from a young man who received the YFV17D yellow fever vaccine. Sequenced here: PBMCs, sampled on the day of the yellow fever booster vaccination. The chain combines TRBV5-1 with TRBJ2-1; TRBD2 matches 9 bases. The chain's CDR3 is CASSLVGSGSLNEQFF. The CDR3 DNA reads TGCGCCAGCAGCTTGGTGGGTAGCGGGAGTTTGAATGAGCAGTTCTTC.